These 23 T cell receptor beta chains were all obtained from the same sample, sequenced in a study of T-cell memory formation after mild COVID-19 (dated by TCRdb to the early 2020s). Receptor amplification or capture employed 5' RACE. Instrument used: Illumina NovaSeq 6000. The public reads were reprocessed in TCRdb via fastp at Q25 and MiXCR, keeping in-frame beta chains. Every entry covers one CDR3 protein and lists the most common genes and DNA from its rows. For this sample the table gives roughly 300,000 distinct CDR3 sequences, of which roughly an eighth were detected only once. Approximately 22% of the sample lies in the top ten. The material sequenced was PBMCs or a T cell subset sorted from them (not recorded which). These receptors were taken from a young man who had mild COVID-19 (a few samples of this study predate the infection). The sample titles of this study are shuffled in the database, so cell type and time point are left out; the donor was told from shared clones.

This clonotype turned up a few times. V gene TRBV10-1 combines with J gene TRBJ2-5, with D hard to call. V lost 4 bases and J 5 bases, leaving 11 bases between the germline ends. The CDR3 has 13 amino acids. Germline CDR1 is WNHNN and CDR2 is SYGVQD (reference sequence). CDR3 loop: CASSGQREETQYF. As DNA, the CDR3 is TGCGCCAGCAGTGGTCAGCGAGAGGAGACCCAGTACTTC.

This chain joins TRBV12-3 or TRBV12-4 and TRBJ1-5; 10 bases line up with TRBD1. This CDR3 region has 15 residues. After removal of 6 bases from V and 4 bases from J, the junction contained 6 bases not matched to a gene. In DNA, the CDR3 is TGTGCCAGCAGAGTCCCGGGACAGGGGAATCAGCCCCAGCATTTT. The encoded protein is CASRVPGQGNQPQHF.

The V and J genes are TRBV5-1 and TRBJ2-5; D unclear. Trimming removed 5 bases from V and 1 base from J, with 6 bases in between. CDR1 and CDR2 (germline): SGHRS, YFSETQ. There are 12 residues in the CDR3. CDR3 nucleotide sequence: TGCGCCAGCAGGTTATCCCAAGAGACCCAGTACTTC. It is translated as CASRLSQETQYF.

CDR3 residues: CASSSGGVGKRNTQYF. The CDR3 nucleotides read TGTGCCAGCAGTTCCGGTGGGGTGGGCAAACGGAATACGCAGTATTTT. This rearrangement joins TRBV4-2 to TRBJ2-3; D unclear. The V end lost 6 bases, the J end lost 7 bases, and 23 bases lay between the germline ends. The CDR3 sequence is 16 residues long. CDR1 LGHNA and CDR2 YNFKEQ come from the germline V gene.

The chain joins TRBV20-1 to TRBJ2-5, with 9 bases aligning to TRBD2. Trimming at V came to 0 bases and at J to 2 bases, leaving 19 bases not matched to a gene. There are 20 residues in the CDR3. CDR1 is DFQATT, CDR2 SNEGSKA, per germline (reference sequence). The DNA of the CDR3 is TGCAGTGCTAGAGAAAGAAGCCAGCGGGGGGCCTATATCGAACAAGAGACCCAGTACTTC. Residues: CSARERSQRGAYIEQETQYF.

The CDR3 DNA is TGTGCCAGCAGCTTATGGCCTGCAACTAATGAAAAACTGTTTTTT. Translation gives CASSLWPATNEKLFF. This rearrangement joins TRBV11-2 to TRBJ1-4; no clear D. The CDR3 loop spans 15 amino acids. Trimming removed 2 bases from V and 0 bases from J, with 7 bases in between. In germline, CDR1 is SGHAT, CDR2 FQNNGV.

This clonotype was observed a handful of times. The rearrangement links TRBV7-9 to TRBJ1-1; D not certain. This CDR3 is built from 13 residues. Germline V CDR1 and CDR2: SEHNR, FQNEAQ (reference sequence). The ends were cut back, 7 bases at V and 2 bases at J, with 11 bases in the middle. CDR3 coding DNA: TGTGCCAGCACACCCGGGGATAACACTGAAGCTTTCTTT. Amino acids: CASTPGDNTEAFF.

There are many counts of this clonotype. This sequence joins TRBV12-3 or TRBV12-4 and TRBJ1-1; no firm D call. The CDR3 runs to 12 residues. The V end was cut by 3 bases, the J end by 4 bases, with 6 bases between. The CDR3 loop is CASSFSGTEAFF. In nucleotides, the CDR3 is TGTGCCAGCAGTTTTAGTGGCACTGAAGCTTTCTTT.

This clonotype was recorded at least ten times. The gene calls are TRBV5-1 and TRBJ2-1; D not certain. Germline V gene data show CDR1 as SGHRS and CDR2 as YFSETQ. CDR3 size: 14 residues. V dropped 0 bases and J dropped 6 bases, with 10 bases sitting between them. This CDR3 is CASSLADWGNEQFF. CDR3 coding DNA: TGCGCCAGCAGCTTGGCAGACTGGGGCAATGAGCAGTTCTTC.

Remarks on this clonotype: Germline is not matched at one junction end, which may reflect a read error. The genes are TRBV19 and TRBJ2-5, with 8 bases fitting TRBD2. The CDR3 is 14 residues long. The germline V gene encodes CDR1 LNHDA and CDR2 SQIVND (reference sequence). CDR3 nucleotides: TGTGCCAGTAGTCCCCGAGCGGGGGAAGAGACCCCGTACTTC. Its translation: CASSPRAGEETPYF.

The rearrangement links TRBV12-3 or TRBV12-4 to TRBJ1-6; the D gene is possibly TRBD1 (5 bases). V was trimmed by 6 bases and J by 5 bases, leaving 14 bases between them. CDR3 length: 15 residues. CDR3 nucleotides: TGTGCCAGCAGCACAGGACAACCTGATAATTCACCCCTCCACTTT. Translating it yields CASSTGQPDNSPLHF.

This sequence joins TRBV7-9 and TRBJ2-1; no clear D gene. This CDR3 comprises 14 residues. CDR1 and CDR2 (germline): SEHNR, FQNEAQ (reference sequence). Trimming took off 3 bases at V and 7 bases at J, with 13 bases between the two ends. CDR3 loop: CASSFGSARNEQFF. In nucleotides, the CDR3 is TGTGCCAGCAGCTTCGGATCGGCGCGAAATGAGCAGTTCTTC.

This clonotype was detected only a few times. This chain uses TRBV7-2 with TRBJ2-7, with 8 bases fitting TRBD1. With 0 bases clipped from V and 2 bases from J, the junction kept 3 bases outside the gene matches. The CDR3 is 15 residues long. Per germline, CDR1 SGHTA and CDR2 FQGNSA. The CDR3 loop reads CASSLARGQAYEQYF. The CDR3 DNA sequence: TGTGCCAGCAGCTTAGCGCGGGGACAGGCCTACGAGCAGTACTTC.

This clonotype was observed at least ten times. DNA for the CDR3: TGTGCCAGCAGTTACTCCCTGGTGGGATCCGAAGAGACCCAGTACTTC. Protein: CASSYSLVGSEETQYF. The V gene is TRBV6-5, the J gene TRBJ2-5, with D uncertain. The CDR3 runs 16 residues. V lost 0 bases to trimming and J lost 3 bases, with 14 bases between them. The germline V gene encodes CDR1 MNHEY and CDR2 SVGAGI.

J is TRBJ1-1 and V is TRBV7-2, with 7 nucleotides matching TRBD1. The CDR3 contains 13 residues. CDR1 and CDR2 from the germline V gene are SGHTA and FQGNSA. V lost 3 bases to trimming and J lost 11 bases; unmatched junction nucleotides: 9. CDR3 loop: CASSFAGPRGAFF. CDR3 nucleotides: TGTGCCAGCAGCTTCGCGGGACCCAGGGGGGCTTTCTTT.

Of note for this clonotype: A junction end diverges from the germline sequence, so it may reflect a read error. The V call is TRBV10-2, the J call TRBJ1-1; D is unclear. CDR1 and CDR2 from the germline V gene are WSHSY and SAAADI. The CDR3 sequence is 13 residues long. CDR3 sequence (DNA): TGCGCCAGCAGTGAATCCAGTAACACTGAAGCTTTATTT. Its protein is CASSESSNTEALF.

This clonotype appeared a few times. The J gene is TRBJ2-1, the V gene TRBV20-1; 10 positions agree with TRBD2. The V gene end was trimmed by 4 bases and the J gene end by 2 bases; junction bases not matched to a gene: 5. CDR1 DFQATT and CDR2 SNEGSKA come from the germline V gene (reference sequence). The CDR3 runs 15 residues. The CDR3 sequence: CSATSSGGTYNEQFF. CDR3 coding DNA: TGCAGTGCTACCTCTAGCGGGGGTACCTACAATGAGCAGTTCTTC.

This clonotype was picked up a small number of times. The chain joins TRBV27 to TRBJ2-7; D tentatively reads TRBD1 or TRBD2 (5 bases each). Germline values: CDR1 MNHEY, CDR2 SMNVEV (reference sequence). This CDR3 comprises 14 residues. V lost 5 bases, J lost 11 bases, and 22 bases lay in between. The CDR3 region has the DNA TGTGCCAGCAGTCCGGGACCCAAAACCTGGGGAGAGTACTTC. Translated, it gives CASSPGPKTWGEYF.

This clonotype showed up many times. The chain joins TRBV5-1 to TRBJ2-7, with D maybe TRBD2 (5 bases). This CDR3 is 14 amino acids long. V was pared by 4 bases and J by 5 bases, with 16 bases between. Germline-derived CDR1 and CDR2 are SGHRS and YFSETQ. The DNA of the CDR3 is TGCGCCAGCAGCCGGGGAATGGCTCTCGACGAGCAGTACGTC. Translation gives CASSRGMALDEQYV.

The rearrangement joins TRBV2 to TRBJ2-7, with a possible D match to TRBD1 (6 bases). The CDR3 is 14 amino acids. Per the germline V gene, CDR1 is SNHLY and CDR2 is FYNNEI. The V gene lost 6 bases and the J gene lost 0 bases, with 12 bases spanning the gap. CDR3 in amino acids: CASRTGRLSYEQYF. DNA for the CDR3: TGTGCCAGCAGAACAGGGCGTCTCTCCTACGAGCAGTACTTC.

A few counts support this clonotype. J is TRBJ2-7 and V is TRBV5-1, with 7 bases identical to TRBD1. This CDR3 has 14 amino acids. V gave up 4 bases and J gave up 4 bases; unmatched junction bases: 8. CDR1 SGHRS and CDR2 YFSETQ come from the germline V gene. This CDR3 reads CASSPPGQSYEQYF. As DNA, the CDR3 is TGCGCCAGCAGCCCACCGGGACAGAGTTACGAGCAGTACTTC.

The V call is TRBV4-1, the J call TRBJ1-5; 9 bases are shared with TRBD1. Germline V CDR1 and CDR2: MGHRA, YSYEKL. The CDR3 covers 16 residues. J was trimmed by 2 bases and V by 0 bases; bases with no gene match: 2. The CDR3 coding sequence is TGCGCCAGCAGCCAAGACCGGACAGGGGGCAATCAGCCCCAGCATTTT. Protein product: CASSQDRTGGNQPQHF.

Concerning this clonotype itself: A read error is possible here, since a much larger clone lies one base away. The J gene is TRBJ2-1, the V gene TRBV7-7; possibly TRBD1 or TRBD2 for D (5 bases each). CDR3 size: 13 residues. Trimming left V 3 bases short and J 5 bases short, with 8 bases between. The germline gives CDR1 SSHAT, CDR2 FNYEAQ (reference sequence). The CDR3 here is CASSLGVNNEQFF. As DNA, the CDR3 is TGTGCCAGCAGCTTGGGGGTAAACAATGAGCAGTTCTTC.